This passage covers 6 T cell receptor beta chains from one sample sequenced in a study of pediatric ulcerative colitis. This table comes from immunoSEQ multiplex PCR, and its TCRdb copy is limited to in-frame clones, with some not included. The table includes 65,000 or so clones, approximately 87% detected once. Sequenced: blood. These receptor sequences come from a boy aged 5 to 17 with severe ulcerative colitis.

The chain uses TRBV2 and TRBJ1-5; TRBD1 matches 12 bases. The CDR3 consists of 19 residues. V trimming: 0 bases; J trimming: 0 bases; junction bases outside the gene matches: 6. Germline assignment: CDR1 SNHLY and CDR2 FYNNEI. The CDR3 here is CASSEARGQGASSNQPQHF. CDR3 in DNA: TGTGCCAGCAGTGAAGCACGGGGACAGGGGGCGTCTAGCAATCAGCCCCAGCATTTT.

This clone has more than one count but fewer than ten. The genes are TRBV11-3 and TRBJ2-5; D call uncertain. The CDR3 contains 15 residues. Trimming cost V 2 bases and J 5 bases, with 15 bases left between them. CDR1 and CDR2 (germline): SGHNT, YENEEA. In nucleotides, the CDR3 is TGTGCCAGCAGCTTAAGCGCGGAGAGAGTGGAGACCCAGTACTTC. Its translation: CASSLSAERVETQYF.

This chain connects TRBV29-1 to TRBJ2-7, with TRBD1 matching over 9 bases. The CDR3 runs to 13 residues. CDR1 is SQVTM and CDR2 is ANQGSEA in the germline V gene. V trimming: 4 bases; J trimming: 3 bases; junction bases outside the gene matches: 4. Here the CDR3 reads CSVVKTGGYEQYF. The CDR3 DNA is TGCAGCGTTGTAAAGACAGGGGGCTACGAGCAGTACTTC.

The chain is built from TRBV19 and TRBJ2-1, with D perhaps given as TRBD1 or TRBD2 (5 bases each). Between the trimmed V and J ends, which lost 3 bases and 6 bases, there was a span of 12 bases. The germline V gene has CDR1 LNHDA and CDR2 SQIVND (reference sequence). The length of the CDR3 is 14 residues. The CDR3 DNA is TGTGCCAGTAGTATTGGACGGGGACCCAATGAGCAGTTCTTC. This sequence encodes CASSIGRGPNEQFF.

The chain recombines TRBV7-2 with TRBJ1-5, with D unresolved. Germline CDR1 and CDR2: SGHTA and FQGNSA. Trimming removed 1 base at V and 6 bases at J, with 4 bases between. This CDR3 comprises 12 residues. This chain's CDR3 is CASSLDSQPQHF. The CDR3 nucleotides are TGTGCCAGCAGCTTAGACAGTCAGCCCCAGCATTTT.

This clone was recorded only once. The gene calls are TRBV27 and TRBJ2-2; D gene uncertain. CDR1 and CDR2 (germline): MNHEY, SMNVEV (reference sequence). V lost 3 bases to trimming and J lost 6 bases, with 11 bases between them. There are 14 residues in the CDR3. Here the CDR3 DNA reads TGTGCCAGCAGTTTCCTATTAAATCCCGGGGAGCTGTTTTTT. Translating it yields CASSFLLNPGELFF.